The clone carrying this TCR beta chain appeared a few times. Its antigen is undetermined. The record originates from a study of T-cell reconstitution after alpha-beta-depleted transplantation in children. Study results and caveats: Counts and diversity of T cells one year after transplant came mostly from newly produced T cells. As was reported, about two months after transplant, alpha-beta T cells came from several hundred expanded graft clones. Surviving recipient T cells and intrathymic progenitors accounted for some patients' high TCRbeta diversity at day 60.

Unique molecular identifiers were incorporated into the prepared TCRbeta library. TCRdb used MiXCR to reprocess the PCR reads, holding one entry per CDR3 protein. Of about 350,000 distinct CDR3 sequences listed, about a sixth were seen once; the top ten hold about 41%. The sequence was collected from a male patient aged 2 to 9 who had a stem cell transplant for acute lymphoblastic leukemia, so the T cells may come from the graft donor. The input for sequencing was PBMCs, mostly from graft donor cells, taken 360 days after TCRalphabeta/CD19-depleted stem cell transplant.

The CDR3 sequence: CASSLRLWTVLTYEQYF. CDR3 nucleotides: TGTGCCAGCAGCCTACGCCTCTGGACAGTACTCACCTACGAGCAGTACTTC. The chain recombines TRBV28 with TRBJ2-7, with D perhaps matching TRBD1 (6 bases). The CDR3 consists of 17 residues. The germline V gene has CDR1 MDHEN and CDR2 SYDVKM. V was trimmed by 6 bases and J by 2 bases, leaving 23 bases between them.